Presented here are 24 T cell receptor beta chains from one specimen sequenced in a study of spatial heterogeneity in lung cancer. As to time point: sample taken at primary tumor resection. Using its own MiXCR run on the 5' RACE reads, TCRdb lists one record per CDR3 protein. Of roughly 960 distinct CDR3 sequences listed, approximately 7.6% were seen once; the top ten hold approximately 29%. Sample: normal lung tissue next to the tumor, taken at surgery. The receptors shown here come from a male donor with early-stage non-small cell lung cancer.

The chain uses TRBV19 and TRBJ2-2; 7 nucleotides agree with TRBD2. The J segment lost 1 base and the V segment lost 4 bases, leaving 0 bases of the junction unmatched. Germline-derived CDR1 and CDR2 are LNHDA and SQIVND (reference sequence). The CDR3 sequence is 14 residues long. The CDR3: CASSKRGNTGELFF. CDR3 bases: TGTGCCAGTAGTAAGCGGGGGAACACCGGGGAGCTGTTTTTT. The variable domain in full, with the rest retrieved from reference TRBV19 and TRBJ2-2, is DGGITQSPKYLFRKEGQNVTLSCEQNLNHDAMYWYRQDPGQGLRLIYYSQIVNDFQKGDIAEGYSVSREKKESFPLTVTSAQKNPTAFYLCASSKRGNTGELFFGEGSRLTVL.

This clonotype is categorized as medium-sized (0.01 to 0.1%). The genes are TRBV25-1 and TRBJ2-1; 13 positions agree with TRBD2. Trimming took 3 bases from V and 11 from J; bases not matched to a gene: 7. This CDR3 region has 15 residues. Germline V lookup: CDR1 MGHDK, CDR2 SYGVNS. The CDR3 protein is CASSDAGTSGMKQFF. The CDR3 DNA sequence: TGTGCCAGCAGTGATGCCGGGACTAGCGGGATGAAGCAGTTCTTC.

This clonotype is labeled medium-sized. The J gene is TRBJ2-5, the V gene TRBV4-2, with 9 bases that match TRBD1. Germline CDR1 is LGHNA and CDR2 is YNFKEQ. This CDR3 has 14 amino acids. With V trimmed by 4 bases and J by 5 bases, 5 bases remained unmatched. The CDR3 DNA sequence: TGTGCCAGCAGCCCGGGGACAGGGCCCGAGACCCAGTACTTC. It codes for CASSPGTGPETQYF.

By sample share, this clonotype is medium-sized. The chain has TRBV5-1 and TRBJ1-1; 7 bases are shared with TRBD1. V was pared by 0 bases and J by 5 bases, with 7 bases of the junction left unmatched. There are 15 residues in the CDR3. The germline V gene has CDR1 SGHRS and CDR2 YFSETQ. CDR3 loop: CASSLAGNRGTEAFF. The CDR3 DNA reads as TGCGCCAGCAGCTTGGCCGGGAACAGGGGAACTGAAGCTTTCTTT.

The chain combines TRBV10-3 with TRBJ2-1; 7 bases match TRBD2. Unmatched junction bases numbered 10, after V lost 6 bases and J lost 5 bases. Germline CDR1 ENHRY, CDR2 SYGVKD. The CDR3 loop spans 15 amino acids. The CDR3 region is CAIRDTERGNNEQFF. The CDR3 nucleotides read TGTGCCATCAGAGACACCGAGCGGGGCAACAATGAGCAGTTCTTC.

This clonotype is medium-sized (0.01 to 0.1%) in the sample. The chain recombines TRBV7-3 with TRBJ1-2, with 10 positions matching TRBD1. V lost 5 bases to trimming and J lost 3 bases; unmatched junction nucleotides: 3. Germline V gene data show CDR1 as SGHTA and CDR2 as FQGTGA. The CDR3 covers 14 residues. CDR3 nucleotides: TGTGCCAGCAGCCCCGGGACAGGGGACTATGGCTACACCTTC. This sequence encodes CASSPGTGDYGYTF.

V and J are TRBV3-1 and TRBJ2-5, with 11 positions matching TRBD2. CDR1 is LGHDT, CDR2 YNNKEL, per germline (reference sequence). This CDR3 comprises 17 residues. With V trimmed by 2 bases and J by 7 bases, 12 bases remained unmatched. CDR3 DNA: TGTGCCAGCAGCCAAAACCTTCAGACTAGCGGGGTAGGGACCCAGTACTTC. It specifies CASSQNLQTSGVGTQYF.

By its share, this clonotype is large. The rearrangement links TRBV18 to TRBJ1-1; D is undetermined. Trimming took off 2 bases at V and 0 bases at J, with 7 bases between the two ends. The V gene's germline CDR1 is KGHSH and CDR2 LQKENI. CDR3 length: 14 amino acids. In DNA, the CDR3 is TGTGCCAGCTCACCATCCGTTATGAACACTGAAGCTTTCTTT. It translates to CASSPSVMNTEAFF.

By sample fraction, this clonotype is medium-sized. This chain links TRBV28 with TRBJ1-5; the match to TRBD1 covers 7 bases. Trimming took 6 bases from V and 0 from J; bases not matched to a gene: 5. Germline V lookup: CDR1 MDHEN, CDR2 SYDVKM. The CDR3 sequence is 15 residues long. CDR3 sequence reads: CASRRQGYSNQPQHF. The CDR3 coding sequence is TGTGCCAGCAGACGACAGGGATATAGCAATCAGCCCCAGCATTTT. Drawing the rest from reference TRBV28 and TRBJ1-5, the complete variable domain is DVKVTQSSRYLVKRTGEKVFLECVQDMDHENMFWYRQDPGLGLRLIYFSYDVKMKEKGDIPEGYSVSREKKERFSLILESASTNQTSMYLCASRRQGYSNQPQHFGDGTRLSIL.

J is TRBJ1-2 and V is TRBV12-3 or TRBV12-4, with 7 nucleotides matching TRBD1. The CDR3 spans 14 residues. V lost 7 bases to trimming and J lost 0 bases; unmatched junction nucleotides: 5. The CDR3 DNA sequence: TGTGCCAGCACCCTCGGGACAGCTAACTATGGCTACACCTTC. Its translation: CASTLGTANYGYTF.

This clonotype was counted between two and nine times. J is TRBJ1-5 and V is TRBV23-1, with unresolved D. TRBV23-1 is an open reading frame whose function is uncertain. CDR3 length: 16 amino acids. V lost 8 bases, J lost 2 bases, and 19 bases lay in between. The CDR3 protein is CASQARGGIRNQPQHF. The CDR3 bases are TGCGCCAGCCAAGCGCGGGGTGGCATACGCAATCAGCCCCAGCATTTT.

Within the sample, this clonotype is medium-sized. The CDR3 region has the DNA TGCGCCAGCAGCCCTCGCCGACAGAGCACAGATACGCAGTATTTT. Protein sequence: CASSPRRQSTDTQYF. This chain connects TRBV4-3 to TRBJ2-3, with TRBD1 as a possible D gene (5 bases). Trimming pared 4 bases from V and 0 bases from J, leaving 11 bases between. CDR3 length: 15 residues. Germline values: CDR1 LGHNA, CDR2 YSLEER.

This clonotype has only a few counts. This chain connects TRBV4-2 to TRBJ1-4, with a possible D match to TRBD1 (5 bases). Between the trimmed V and J ends, which lost 1 base and 2 bases, there was a span of 5 bases. The CDR3 runs 14 residues. Per the germline V gene, CDR1 is LGHNA and CDR2 is YNFKEQ. The CDR3 region is CASSQGGTNEKLFF. The DNA for the CDR3 is TGTGCCAGCAGCCAAGGGGGGACTAATGAAAAACTGTTTTTT.

This clonotype is medium-sized by share. The rearrangement joins TRBV7-8 to TRBJ1-4; D is perhaps TRBD1 (6 bases). CDR3 length: 14 amino acids. Trimming cost V 7 bases and J 4 bases, with 13 bases left between them. CDR1 SGHVS and CDR2 FQNEAQ come from the germline V gene. CDR3 loop: CASTQGASNEKLFF. As DNA, the CDR3 is TGTGCCAGCACACAGGGAGCGAGTAATGAAAAACTGTTTTTT.

This clonotype is deemed medium-sized. The J gene is TRBJ2-5, the V gene TRBV2; TRBD2 aligns across 8 bases. Germline lookup yields CDR1 SNHLY and CDR2 FYNNEI. V was clipped by 7 bases and J by 0 bases; unmatched bases: 7. This CDR3 has 15 amino acids. The CDR3 loop is CASNIAGPNQETQYF. DNA for the CDR3: TGTGCCAGCAACATAGCGGGACCTAACCAAGAGACCCAGTACTTC. The whole variable domain, filled in from reference TRBV2 and TRBJ2-5, reads EPEVTQTPSHQVTQMGQEVILRCVPISNHLYFYWYRQILGQKVEFLVSFYNNEISEKSEIFDDQFSVERPDGSNFTLKIRSTKLEDSAMYFCASNIAGPNQETQYFGPGTRLLVL.

By its share, this clonotype is medium-sized. The rearrangement joins TRBV29-1 to TRBJ2-5; unclear D gene. This CDR3 is built from 13 residues. Germline V CDR1 and CDR2: SQVTM, ANQGSEA. V was pared by 0 bases and J by 2 bases, with 7 bases between. The CDR3 nucleotides are TGCAGCGTTGAAGAGGGCCCTCAAGAGACCCAGTACTTC. Amino acid sequence: CSVEEGPQETQYF.

In its sample, this clonotype is large. V gene TRBV5-4 combines with J gene TRBJ2-5, with TRBD2 identical over 8 bases. Germline assignment: CDR1 SGHNT and CDR2 YYREEE (reference sequence). Trimming took 4 bases from V and 2 from J; bases not matched to a gene: 7. This CDR3 has 15 residues. CDR3 coding DNA: TGTGCCAGCAGCCTCGCCACTAGCGGACAAGAGACCCAGTACTTC. It specifies CASSLATSGQETQYF.

This clonotype was observed at least ten times. The rearrangement uses TRBV27 and TRBJ1-2; 9 bases agree with TRBD1. Germline CDR1 is MNHEY and CDR2 is SMNVEV (reference sequence). This CDR3 is built from 17 residues. V dropped 6 bases and J dropped 3; count of bases not matched to a gene: 14. The CDR3 here is CASRHPPGQGFDYGYTF. The CDR3 nucleotides are TGTGCCAGCAGACACCCTCCGGGACAGGGATTCGACTATGGCTACACCTTC.

By share of the sample, this clonotype is medium-sized (0.01 to 0.1%). The J gene is TRBJ1-4, the V gene TRBV7-8, with 7 bases aligning to TRBD1. CDR3 size: 15 residues. Losses at the gene ends were 4 bases for V and 7 bases for J; bases not matched to a gene: 9. The germline V gene has CDR1 SGHVS and CDR2 FQNEAQ. The CDR3 spells CASSWNLRGGEKLFF. The CDR3 DNA is TGTGCCAGCAGCTGGAATCTCAGGGGGGGTGAAAAACTGTTTTTT.

As concerns this clonotype: A much larger clone differs by one base, so this may be a read error. The chain couples TRBV7-2 to TRBJ2-1; TRBD2 agrees at 7 bases. Germline V gene data show CDR1 as SGHTA and CDR2 as FQGNSA. This CDR3 has 16 residues. CDR3 region: CANSLYGGSIYNEQFF. The CDR3 DNA is TGTGCCAACAGCTTATACGGCGGGAGTATTTACAATGAGCAGTTCTTC.

This clonotype is deemed medium-sized (0.01 to 0.1%). The chain employs TRBV20-1 and TRBJ1-1; D is unresolved. The CDR3 is made up of 12 amino acids. Per the germline V gene, CDR1 is DFQATT and CDR2 is SNEGSKA (reference sequence). Trimming shortened V by 4 bases and J by 1 base, and 7 bases separated the two germline ends. The CDR3 sequence: CSATTTNTEAFF. CDR3 bases: TGCAGTGCTACTACAACGAACACTGAAGCTTTCTTT.

This clonotype is large (0.1 to 1%) within its sample. This sequence joins TRBV4-2 and TRBJ2-1; 12 bases agree with TRBD2. Germline CDR1 LGHNA, CDR2 YNFKEQ. V gave up 1 base and J gave up 8 bases; unmatched junction bases: 6. CDR3 length: 16 amino acids. CDR3 in DNA: TGTGCCAGCAGCCAAGGATCTAGCGGGAGGGTCGATGAGCAGTTCTTC. This gives the protein CASSQGSSGRVDEQFF.

This clonotype is labeled hyperexpanded. The V call is TRBV5-1, the J call TRBJ1-1; weak D call: TRBD1 (5 bases). Per germline, CDR1 SGHRS and CDR2 YFSETQ. This CDR3 region has 14 residues. Trimming pared 0 bases from V and 4 bases from J, leaving 10 bases between. The chain's CDR3 is CASSLDSQGTEAFF. CDR3 nucleotides: TGCGCCAGCAGCTTGGACAGCCAGGGCACTGAAGCTTTCTTT.

This clonotype is labeled as large (0.1 to 1%). The V call is TRBV19, the J call TRBJ2-3; D may be TRBD1 (5 bases). Trimming pared 4 bases from V and 7 bases from J, leaving 15 bases between. This CDR3 contains 14 residues. Looked up from germline, CDR1 is LNHDA and CDR2 is SQIVND (reference sequence). The chain's CDR3 is CASSRPAAGNTQYF. The CDR3, as DNA: TGTGCCAGTAGTAGACCCGCGGCAGGGAATACGCAGTATTTT.